The source of this T cell receptor (beta chain) is a study of cytomegalovirus exposure and HLA in healthy donors. On the study more broadly: The roughly 110 validation repertoires used the same platform as the roughly 700 first-cohort repertoires (as reported by a later analysis). Whole-study results and caveats: The tendency of first-cohort TCR clusters to co-occur in the 120 validation repertoires was the finding of a later analysis.

The donors were members of the validation cohort, which comprised about 130 subjects and was separate from the first cohort of more than 500 subjects. Produced via immunoSEQ multiplex PCR; TCRdb's table is partial and in-frame only. The repertoire holds some 110,000 clones, around 86% seen once, with around 4.1% in the top ten. The CDR3 spans 14 residues. The junction had 7 bases not matched to a gene; V was cut back by 6 bases and J by 7 bases. Germline CDR1 MNHEY, CDR2 SMNVEV (reference sequence). This clone was recorded only once. No antigen is known for it. The origin of this receptor is a woman under 30 in good health and CMV-seropositive. V usage is TRBV27 and J usage is TRBJ2-1, with TRBD2 matching 9 bases. Sequencing used PBMCs. The CDR3 DNA sequence: TGTGCCAGCAGATTAGCGGGAGTCATTAATGAGCAGTTCTTC. Its translation: CASRLAGVINEQFF.